Below, 21 T cell receptor beta chains from the same sample are listed, as sequenced in a study of early T cells in non-severe SARS-CoV-2 infection. Using its own MiXCR run on the 5' RACE reads, TCRdb lists one record per CDR3 protein. The data hold 20,000 to 30,000 distinct CDR3 sequences, with around 4% observed a single time. Specimen: whole blood. These receptor sequences come from an adult who was a healthcare worker with PCR-confirmed SARS-CoV-2 infection or an uninfected control (not recorded which).

The chain employs TRBV29-1 and TRBJ2-2; D remains ambiguous. The V end lost 4 bases, the J end lost 0 bases, and 9 bases lay between the germline ends. The length of the CDR3 is 14 residues. Germline V gene lookup returns CDR1 SQVTM and CDR2 ANQGSEA. The CDR3 bases are TGCAGCGTTGGGGCAGATACGAACACCGGGGAGCTGTTTTTT. This codes for CSVGADTNTGELFF.

This clonotype counts as medium-sized. The V call is TRBV4-1, the J call TRBJ1-4; D is uncertain. Germline CDR1 and CDR2: MGHRA and YSYEKL. The V end was cut by 1 base, the J end by 3 bases, with 12 bases between. CDR3 size: 16 residues. Written as DNA, the CDR3 is TGCGCCAGCAGCCAAGCGATCCCACGGCCTAATGAAAAACTGTTTTTT. Residues: CASSQAIPRPNEKLFF.

This clonotype has at least ten counts. The V and J genes are TRBV18 and TRBJ1-2; a possible D gene is TRBD1 (6 bases). V was trimmed by 6 bases and J by 4 bases, leaving 21 bases between them. This CDR3 has 16 amino acids. Germline CDR1 is KGHSH and CDR2 is LQKENI. The CDR3 is CASSRREAGAGYGYTF. The CDR3 coding sequence is TGTGCCAGCTCCCGACGAGAGGCAGGGGCTGGCTATGGCTACACCTTC. Together with reference TRBV18 and TRBJ1-2, the CDR3 gives the full variable domain: NAGVMQNPRHLVRRRGQEARLRCSPMKGHSHVYWYRQLPEEGLKFMVYLQKENIIDESGMPKERFSAEFPKEGPSILRIQQVVRGDSAAYFCASSRREAGAGYGYTFGSGTRLTVV.

The J gene is TRBJ1-1, the V gene TRBV5-1; no definite D call. V lost 0 bases and J lost 0, with 6 bases in between. This CDR3 region has 14 residues. From germline, CDR1 is SGHRS and CDR2 YFSETQ. CDR3 sequence reads: CASSLADLNTEAFF. The CDR3 DNA is TGCGCCAGCAGCTTGGCGGACCTGAACACTGAAGCTTTCTTT.

In DNA form, the CDR3 reads TGTGCCAGCAGCCCTGACAGGCGGGGCACAGATACGCAGTATTTT. It codes for CASSPDRRGTDTQYF. The chain uses TRBV7-2 and TRBJ2-3, with D tentatively TRBD1 (6 bases). Trimming took off 5 bases at V and 1 base at J, with 13 bases between the two ends. Germline lookup yields CDR1 SGHTA and CDR2 FQGNSA. This CDR3 region has 15 residues.

This clonotype was counted many times. This sequence joins TRBV4-1 and TRBJ2-2, with unresolved D. Germline V gene sequence: CDR1 MGHRA, CDR2 YSYEKL. V lost 8 bases and J lost 3, with 10 bases in between. The CDR3 extends over 13 amino acids. As DNA, the CDR3 is TGCGCCAGCGGGCAGCACCACACCGGGGAGCTGTTTTTT. Translated: CASGQHHTGELFF.

Many counts were recorded for this clonotype. CDR3 nucleotide sequence: TGTGCCAGCAGTTTTGGGATGGGGGGAGGTAGGCAGCCCCAGCATTTT. Translation: CASSFGMGGGRQPQHF. This sequence joins TRBV12-3 or TRBV12-4 and TRBJ1-5; D is perhaps TRBD1 (5 bases). V was pared by 3 bases and J by 7 bases, with 19 bases between. The CDR3 length is 16 residues.

At least ten counts were recorded for this clonotype. V usage is TRBV11-2 and J usage is TRBJ1-1, with no clear D. V dropped 3 bases and J dropped 0 bases, with 8 bases sitting between them. CDR1 and CDR2 (germline): SGHAT, FQNNGV. The CDR3 loop spans 14 amino acids. The CDR3 DNA follows: TGTGCCAGCAGCTTGACACCAGTGAACACTGAAGCTTTCTTT. Translated, it gives CASSLTPVNTEAFF.

J is TRBJ2-3 and V is TRBV15, with 9 bases aligning to TRBD2. V lost 1 base to trimming and J lost 2 bases; unmatched junction nucleotides: 1. The germline V gene has CDR1 LNHNV and CDR2 YYDKDF (reference sequence). This CDR3 contains 15 residues. The CDR3 is CATSRASGITDTQYF. For the CDR3, the DNA is TGTGCCACCAGCAGAGCTAGCGGGATCACAGATACGCAGTATTTT. The complete variable domain, with remaining parts taken from reference TRBV15 and TRBJ2-3, reads DAMVIQNPRYQVTQFGKPVTLSCSQTLNHNVMYWYQQKSSQAPKLLFHYYDKDFNNEADTPDNFQSRRPNTSFCFLDIRSPGLGDTAMYLCATSRASGITDTQYFGPGTRLTVL.

This clonotype was counted at least ten times. The chain combines TRBV20-1 with TRBJ1-2, with D perhaps matching TRBD1 (6 bases). Deletions cut 0 bases from V and 7 bases from J, with 12 bases between. The CDR3 is made up of 13 amino acids. CDR1 and CDR2 from the germline V gene are DFQATT and SNEGSKA (reference sequence). Here the CDR3 DNA reads TGCAGTGCTAGAGATTCCAACAGGGTTGGCTACACCTTC. Translated, it gives CSARDSNRVGYTF.

There are many counts of this clonotype. In nucleotides, the CDR3 is TGTGCCATCAGTGAGTCGACGAAGGGATTCACCGGGGAGCTGTTTTTT. This codes for CAISESTKGFTGELFF. The rearrangement joins TRBV10-3 to TRBJ2-2; unclear D gene. The CDR3 spans 16 residues. CDR1 and CDR2 from the germline V gene are ENHRY and SYGVKD. The V and J ends lost 0 bases and 4 bases respectively, with 12 bases between them.

This clonotype was recorded many times. The V gene is TRBV18, the J gene TRBJ2-1, with TRBD2 as a possible D gene (6 bases). Trimming took 8 bases from V and 4 from J, leaving 15 bases between them. CDR3 length: 14 residues. Looked up from germline, CDR1 is KGHSH and CDR2 is LQKENI. The CDR3 is CASTRGKPYNEQFF. CDR3 DNA: TGTGCCAGCACCCGCGGGAAACCATACAATGAGCAGTTCTTC.

The sample holds a few counts of this clonotype. The chain uses TRBV20-1 and TRBJ2-1; D is uncertain. Germline V gene data show CDR1 as DFQATT and CDR2 as SNEGSKA (reference sequence). The V and J ends lost 4 bases and 5 bases respectively, with 6 bases between them. The CDR3 consists of 11 residues. The CDR3 is CSATTDNEQFF. In DNA form, the CDR3 reads TGCAGTGCTACGACCGACAATGAGCAGTTCTTC.

This clonotype has ten or more counts. The chain links TRBV4-3 to TRBJ2-7, with 12 bases identical to TRBD2. The length of the CDR3 is 15 residues. Germline V gives CDR1 LGHNA, CDR2 YSLEER. With 4 bases clipped from V and 3 bases from J, the junction kept 4 bases outside the gene matches. For the CDR3, the DNA is TGCGCCAGCAGCCCAGAGACTAGCGGGAGCTACGAGCAGTACTTC. This gives the protein CASSPETSGSYEQYF.

This clonotype was seen many times. The rearrangement uses TRBV11-2 and TRBJ2-3, with a weak D call TRBD2 (6 bases). The germline CDR1 and CDR2 sequences are SGHAT and FQNNGV. This CDR3 contains 15 residues. Trimming took off 5 bases at V and 4 bases at J, with 16 bases between the two ends. CDR3: CASSPSPREADTQYF. In DNA, the CDR3 is TGTGCCAGCAGCCCATCCCCTAGGGAGGCAGATACGCAGTATTTT.

This clonotype has just a few counts. The rearrangement uses TRBV3-1 and TRBJ2-7; D is unresolved. CDR1 and CDR2 (germline): LGHDT, YNNKEL (reference sequence). The ends were cut back, 1 base at V and 4 bases at J, with 11 bases in the middle. The CDR3 loop spans 14 amino acids. The DNA of the CDR3 is TGTGCCAGCAGCCAAGGAGGATACGCGTACGAGCAGTACTTC. Protein: CASSQGGYAYEQYF.

This clonotype has at least ten counts. The chain joins TRBV30 to TRBJ2-1, with D possibly being TRBD2 (6 bases). The CDR3 contains 15 residues. V shed 0 bases and J shed 3 bases, with 12 bases lying between them. Per germline, CDR1 GTSNPN and CDR2 SVGIG (reference sequence). The CDR3 DNA reads TGTGCCTGGAGTGTATGGCGGGGTAGCTACAATGAGCAGTTCTTC. Encoded protein: CAWSVWRGSYNEQFF.

This clonotype came up many times. The rearrangement uses TRBV29-1 and TRBJ2-3; possible D gene TRBD1, 6 bases. V was pared by 3 bases and J by 8 bases, with 15 bases between. The CDR3 length is 13 residues. The V gene's germline CDR1 is SQVTM and CDR2 ANQGSEA. The chain's CDR3 is CSVEHSGEGTQYF. As DNA, the CDR3 is TGCAGCGTTGAGCACTCAGGGGAAGGTACGCAGTATTTT.

The chain combines TRBV7-9 with TRBJ2-5; the D gene is possibly TRBD1 (6 bases). Trimming took off 5 bases at V and 2 bases at J, with 18 bases between the two ends. This CDR3 spans 16 amino acids. Looked up from germline, CDR1 is SEHNR and CDR2 is FQNEAQ (reference sequence). The CDR3 DNA follows: TGTGCCAGCAGCATGGGACATCTGAGGGGGCAAGAGACCCAGTACTTC. It codes for CASSMGHLRGQETQYF. Drawing the rest from reference TRBV7-9 and TRBJ2-5, the complete variable domain is DTGVSQNPRHKITKRGQNVTFRCDPISEHNRLYWYRQTLGQGPEFLTYFQNEAQLEKSRLLSDRFSAERPKGSFSTLEIQRTEQGDSAMYLCASSMGHLRGQETQYFGPGTRLLVL.

This clonotype was seen more than once but under ten times. This CDR3 is CASSRATSGSDEQFF. The CDR3, as DNA: TGTGCCAGCTCCCGTGCGACTAGCGGGAGTGATGAGCAGTTCTTC. The rearrangement joins TRBV6-4 to TRBJ2-1, with TRBD2 identical over 12 bases. Per germline, CDR1 MRHNA and CDR2 SNTAGT. The V segment lost 8 bases and the J segment 8 bases; nucleotides outside the gene matches: 10. This CDR3 spans 15 amino acids.

This clonotype was seen more than once but under ten times. Written as DNA, the CDR3 is TGCAGTGCTAGGGGGAGGGGGATCTACGAGCAGTACTTC. Protein sequence: CSARGRGIYEQYF. The chain joins TRBV20-1 to TRBJ2-7; D is possibly TRBD2 (7 bases). V shed 3 bases and J shed 3 bases, with 12 bases lying between them. Germline-derived CDR1 and CDR2 are DFQATT and SNEGSKA (reference sequence). This CDR3 is built from 13 residues.